This T cell receptor beta chain was profiled in a study of graft-versus-host responses after intestinal transplantation. About the study: Recipients had transplants, and these were multivisceral, liver-intestinal, or isolated intestinal. Following induction with anti-thymocyte globulin, all recipients were given tacrolimus and steroids for roughly three years. Whole-study results and caveats: Elevated graft-versus-host to host-versus-graft clonal ratios in allografts were recorded for patients with graft-donor T cell macrochimerism.

Sequencing used immunoSEQ multiplex PCR; TCRdb keeps in-frame clones, though not all of them. The table records tens of thousands of clones, 85% to 95% of them present only once. In germline, CDR1 is MNHEY, CDR2 SMNVEV (reference sequence). This CDR3 comprises 17 residues. V was cut by 7 bases and J by 5 bases, with 27 bases left in between. Concerning this clone itself: Its antigen is as yet unknown.

The V and J genes are TRBV27 and TRBJ2-7; D possibly corresponds to TRBD2 (7 bases). Source: unstimulated CD8+ T cells sorted from spleen or lymph node cells, taken before transplant. This sequence originates from a human donor who was the organ donor for an intestinal transplant. Here the CDR3 reads CASTSLMSGGAYDEQYF. CDR3 bases: TGTGCCAGCACATCCCTAATGTCGGGGGGCGCTTACGACGAGCAGTACTTC.